Following are 18 T cell receptor beta chains from one sample sequenced in a study of T cell responses to AZD1222 COVID-19 vaccine. Using immunoSEQ multiplex PCR, the repertoire was profiled, and TCRdb retains in-frame clones only, with some absent. The sample contains approximately 140,000 clones, 75% to 95% of which appear only once. This sample comprised peripheral blood, obtained on day 0 of AZD1222 vaccination. The receptors derive from an adult in good health.

This clone was seen only once. V usage is TRBV28 and J usage is TRBJ1-2, with D unresolved. This CDR3 contains 13 residues. CDR1 MDHEN and CDR2 SYDVKM come from the germline V gene. The V and J ends lost 2 bases and 2 bases respectively, with 6 bases between them. CDR3 sequence: CASSLRVNYGYTF. The CDR3, as DNA: TGTGCCAGCAGTTTACGGGTCAACTATGGCTACACCTTC.

This rearrangement joins TRBV27 to TRBJ1-2; D gene uncertain. The ends were cut back, 3 bases at V and 4 bases at J, with 9 bases in the middle. Per the germline V gene, CDR1 is MNHEY and CDR2 is SMNVEV (reference sequence). The CDR3 is 13 residues long. CDR3: CASSFGLGYGYTF. The CDR3 nucleotides read TGTGCCAGCAGTTTTGGGTTGGGCTATGGCTACACCTTC.

This CDR3 is CASSRSGTSGGPTDTQYF. The CDR3 nucleotides are TGTGCCAGCAGCCGATCCGGGACTAGCGGGGGGCCCACAGATACGCAGTATTTT. The chain employs TRBV6-6 and TRBJ2-3; 15 nucleotides match TRBD2. CDR3 size: 18 residues. Trimming at V came to 6 bases and at J to 2 bases, leaving 9 bases not matched to a gene. The V gene's germline CDR1 is MNHNY and CDR2 SVGAGI (reference sequence).

V gene TRBV29-1 combines with J gene TRBJ2-2, with D maybe TRBD2 (6 bases). The CDR3 extends over 14 amino acids. Germline V lookup: CDR1 SQVTM, CDR2 ANQGSEA. V lost 5 bases and J 8 bases, leaving 18 bases between the germline ends. Written as DNA, the CDR3 is TGCAGCGTTCGACTAGTTGCGTACGCTGGGGAGCTGTTTTTT. It specifies CSVRLVAYAGELFF.

The rearrangement links TRBV29-1 to TRBJ1-1; 9 positions agree with TRBD1. Trimming took 8 bases from V and 1 from J; bases not matched to a gene: 5. The CDR3 contains 13 residues. Germline V lookup: CDR1 SQVTM, CDR2 ANQGSEA. This CDR3 is CSHWTGANTEAFF. In DNA, the CDR3 is TGCAGCCATTGGACAGGGGCGAACACTGAAGCTTTCTTT.

Only one count was recorded for this clone. This chain connects TRBV5-1 to TRBJ2-5; maybe TRBD2 (6 bases). The CDR3 runs 16 residues. CDR1 SGHRS and CDR2 YFSETQ come from the germline V gene. Deletions cut 0 bases from V and 0 bases from J, with 12 bases between. CDR3 residues: CASSLEGTSNQETQYF. The DNA for the CDR3 is TGCGCCAGCAGCTTGGAAGGTACTAGCAACCAAGAGACCCAGTACTTC.

V and J are TRBV15 and TRBJ2-2; D may match TRBD1 or TRBD2 (5 bases each). Per the germline V gene, CDR1 is LNHNV and CDR2 is YYDKDF (reference sequence). The CDR3 is 15 residues long. V was trimmed by 3 bases and J by 3 bases, leaving 11 bases between them. In nucleotides, the CDR3 is TGTGCCACCAGCAGGGGGACGGGCGACACCGGGGAGCTGTTTTTT. It codes for CATSRGTGDTGELFF.

The chain recombines TRBV27 with TRBJ1-1, with D possibly matching TRBD1 (6 bases). V shed 3 bases and J shed 1 base, with 9 bases lying between them. Germline values: CDR1 MNHEY, CDR2 SMNVEV (reference sequence). This CDR3 spans 14 amino acids. CDR3 in amino acids: CASSFLGANTEAFF. The CDR3 DNA reads TGTGCCAGCAGTTTTCTGGGGGCGAACACTGAAGCTTTCTTT.

This clone showed up just once. V is TRBV6-5 and J is TRBJ1-1, with 7 bases matching TRBD1. V lost 5 bases to trimming and J lost 1 base; unmatched junction nucleotides: 7. The V gene's germline CDR1 is MNHEY and CDR2 SVGAGI. The CDR3 is 15 residues long. This chain's CDR3 is CASSTNPGGNTEAFF. The CDR3 bases are TGTGCCAGCAGTACAAACCCAGGGGGGAACACTGAAGCTTTCTTT.

The rearrangement joins TRBV4-1 to TRBJ2-2; 9 bases align to TRBD2. Germline assignment: CDR1 MGHRA and CDR2 YSYEKL. The CDR3 spans 17 residues. Germline trimming cut 8 bases from V and 7 bases from J; bases unmatched to any gene: 17. The CDR3 region has the DNA TGCGCCAGCGGCCCCTCCGCGGGAGGGCCACTAGGCGGGGAGCTGTTTTTT. Its protein is CASGPSAGGPLGGELFF.

J is TRBJ1-6 and V is TRBV7-8, with D tentatively TRBD1 (5 bases). The CDR3 has 14 residues. The V and J ends lost 2 bases and 8 bases respectively, with 10 bases between them. Germline V gene sequence: CDR1 SGHVS, CDR2 FQNEAQ. The CDR3 protein is CASSLIRDHSPLHF. CDR3 DNA: TGTGCCAGCAGCTTAATCAGGGACCATTCACCCCTCCACTTT. Supplemented by reference TRBV7-8 and TRBJ1-6, the full variable domain reads GAGVSQSPRYKVAKRGQDVALRCDPISGHVSLFWYQQALGQGPEFLTYFQNEAQLDKSGLPSDRFFAERPEGSVSTLKIQRTQQEDSAVYLCASSLIRDHSPLHFGNGTRLTVT.

The V gene is TRBV5-1, the J gene TRBJ2-1; 11 bases map to TRBD2. The germline V gene has CDR1 SGHRS and CDR2 YFSETQ. Trimming cost V 1 base and J 8 bases; bases outside gene matches: 8. This CDR3 is built from 16 residues. CDR3 DNA sequence: TGCGCCAGCAGCTTGTTTTTGACTAGCGGGATGGATGAGCAGTTCTTC. It encodes CASSLFLTSGMDEQFF.

The chain links TRBV6-7 to TRBJ1-3, with TRBD1 as a possible D gene (6 bases). TRBV6-7 is flagged as an ORF with uncertain function. CDR3 length: 20 amino acids. The V and J ends lost 2 bases and 2 bases respectively, with 25 bases between them. This CDR3 reads CASSYPAGEVVSATGNTIYF. CDR3 nucleotide sequence: TGTGCCAGCAGTTACCCCGCAGGGGAGGTTGTGAGCGCTACTGGAAACACCATATATTTT.

V usage is TRBV5-1 and J usage is TRBJ1-5; 9 bases fit TRBD1. The CDR3 length is 16 residues. The V gene's germline CDR1 is SGHRS and CDR2 YFSETQ. Germline trimming cut 5 bases from V and 1 base from J; bases unmatched to any gene: 7. The CDR3 DNA is TGCGCCAGCAGTCTTATGGGACAGGGAAGCAATCAGCCCCAGCATTTT. It translates to CASSLMGQGSNQPQHF.

V gene TRBV6-2 or TRBV6-3 combines with J gene TRBJ2-7; a weak D match, TRBD2 (6 bases). V gave up 7 bases and J gave up 0 bases, with 16 bases separating them. This CDR3 comprises 15 residues. Germline lookup yields CDR1 MNHEY and CDR2 SVGEGT. CDR3 residues: CASTPAGLLSYEQYF. CDR3 bases: TGTGCCAGCACCCCGGCGGGGCTCCTCTCCTACGAGCAGTACTTC.

The chain recombines TRBV29-1 with TRBJ1-4; possibly TRBD1 for D (5 bases). The CDR3 totals 13 residues. Trimming removed 4 bases from V and 3 bases from J, with 9 bases in between. Germline loops: CDR1 SQVTM, CDR2 ANQGSEA. CDR3 in amino acids: CSVGGSPNEKLFF. CDR3 sequence (DNA): TGCAGCGTTGGGGGGTCTCCTAATGAAAAACTGTTTTTT.

The V and J genes are TRBV2 and TRBJ2-5; TRBD2 aligns across 8 bases. This CDR3 contains 13 residues. The germline V gene has CDR1 SNHLY and CDR2 FYNNEI. V dropped 7 bases and J dropped 4; count of bases not matched to a gene: 5. The CDR3 coding sequence is TGTGCCAGCACAGCGGGAGTGGGAGAGACCCAGTACTTC. Amino acids: CASTAGVGETQYF.

The chain is built from TRBV7-9 and TRBJ1-1; tentatively, D is TRBD1 (6 bases). CDR1 and CDR2 (germline): SEHNR, FQNEAQ (reference sequence). The V end lost 1 base, the J end lost 4 bases, and 16 bases lay between the germline ends. This CDR3 is built from 16 residues. This chain's CDR3 is CASSLGRGQGITEAFF. The CDR3, as DNA: TGTGCCAGCAGCTTAGGGAGGGGACAAGGCATCACTGAAGCTTTCTTT. The complete variable domain, with remaining parts taken from reference TRBV7-9 and TRBJ1-1, reads DTGVSQNPRHKITKRGQNVTFRCDPISEHNRLYWYRQTLGQGPEFLTYFQNEAQLEKSRLLSDRFSAERPKGSFSTLEIQRTEQGDSAMYLCASSLGRGQGITEAFFGQGTRLTVV.